The rows below give T cell receptor beta chains drawn from one sample of a study of blood T cell repertoires in COVID-19. The assay was immunoSEQ multiplex PCR, and TCRdb's table has in-frame clones only and misses some. The table records 250,000 to 350,000 clones, about 91% of them present only once. Sequencing used peripheral blood. The receptor set was obtained from a woman in her sixties with acute or convalescent COVID-19. Each CDR3 is given with its conserved first and last residue. The D gene is left open where the match is weak. For some rows the clone size is stated as once, few or many, or as a class when expanded; others skip it.

TRBJ1-2,TRBV27,-,-,TGTGCCAGCAGTTTTGACAGGTTCTATGGCTACACCTTC,CASSFDRFYGYTF
TRBJ1-2,TRBV27,-,-,TGTGCCAGCAGTTCTAGAGGTTACTATGGCTACACCTTC,CASSSRGYYGYTF
TRBJ2-3,TRBV18,-,-,TGTGCCAGCTCACCAAGTCCGGGACTTAGCACAGATACGCAGTATTTT,CASSPSPGLSTDTQYF
TRBJ2-4,TRBV4-3,-,once,TGCGCCAGCAGCCAAACGTTCGGCAAAAACATTCAGTACTTC,CASSQTFGKNIQYF
TRBJ1-3,TRBV5-1,TRBD1,-,TGCGCCAGCAGCTTGGCAGGGGGTGGAAACACCATATATTTT,CASSLAGGGNTIYF
TRBJ1-1,TRBV7-6,-,-,TGTGCCAGCAGCTTAGAAAGGGCAGGGTCGGGCACTGAAGCTTTCTTT,CASSLERAGSGTEAFF
TRBJ1-5,TRBV2,-,-,TGTGCCAGCAGTAAGGAGGGGGGGGGCAATCAGCCCCAGCATTTT,CASSKEGGGNQPQHF
TRBJ1-3,TRBV18,-,-,TGTGCCAGCTCACCATCAGCAGGTTCTGGAAACACCATATATTTT,CASSPSAGSGNTIYF
TRBJ2-1,TRBV7-2,TRBD1,few,TGTGCCAGCAGCTCAATTCCCAGGGGGTACAATGAGCAGTTCTTC,CASSSIPRGYNEQFF
TRBJ2-5,TRBV11-3,TRBD2,-,TGTGCCAGGGAGTCCCCCGGGACTAGCGGGATGGGGTACTTC,CARESPGTSGMGYF
TRBJ1-2,TRBV27,-,-,TGTGCCAGCAGTTTATACCCACCGGGGAACTATGGCTACACCTTC,CASSLYPPGNYGYTF
TRBJ1-6,TRBV5-5,TRBD1,-,TGTGCCAGCAGCTTGGAATCGGGACAGGGAAATTCACCCCTCCACTTT,CASSLESGQGNSPLHF
TRBJ2-3,TRBV7-3,-,-,TGTGCCAGCAGCTTAACTCCCGGGACTAGCACAGATACGCAGTATTTT,CASSLTPGTSTDTQYF
TRBJ1-5,TRBV4-2,-,-,TGTGCCAGCAGCCAATATGGGGAGAGCAATCAGCCCCAGCATTTT,CASSQYGESNQPQHF
TRBJ2-1,TRBV4-2,-,-,TGTGCCAGCAGCCAAGCGGGGGACGGTGATTGGTTACGCAATGAGCAGTTCTTC,CASSQAGDGDWLRNEQFF
TRBJ2-3,TRBV5-4,TRBD1,-,TGTGCCAGCAGCCGATCTACCGGGACAGGGCAAACAGATACGCAGTATTTT,CASSRSTGTGQTDTQYF
TRBJ1-3,TRBV9,-,few,TGTGCCAGCAGCGGGGAGGGAATAAACACCATATATTTT,CASSGEGINTIYF
TRBJ2-1,TRBV21-1,-,-,TGTGCCAGCAGCAAAGTGGGCGGGAGGGCCCACAATGAGCAGTTCTTC,CASSKVGGRAHNEQFF
TRBJ2-1,TRBV28,-,-,TGTGCCAGCAGTCCGCCGGGACAAAATTTCAATGAGCAGTTCTTC,CASSPPGQNFNEQFF
TRBJ1-4,TRBV2,-,-,TGTGCCAGCAGTGTGGCGGGGCGACGGTTGGAACTGTTTTTT,CASSVAGRRLELFF
TRBJ1-3,TRBV5-8,-,-,TGTGCCAGCAGCTCACGACTTAGGGGCCATACTGGAAACACCATATATTTT,CASSSRLRGHTGNTIYF
TRBJ2-7,TRBV5-6,-,-,TGTGCCAGCAGCTTGGGTGAGGTTCGGGAGCAGTACTTC,CASSLGEVREQYF
TRBJ2-7,TRBV11-2,TRBD1,-,TGTGCCAGCAGCGTAGGACAGGGCCCCTACGAGCAGTACTTC,CASSVGQGPYEQYF
TRBJ1-3,TRBV12-3/TRBV12-4,-,-,TGTGCCAGCAGTCACCCTGGCAACACCATATATTTT,CASSHPGNTIYF
TRBJ2-2,TRBV6-2/TRBV6-3,TRBD2,-,TGTGCCAGCAGTTACTGGGAGGGAACCGGGGAGCTGTTTTTT,CASSYWEGTGELFF
TRBJ1-6,TRBV6-5,-,-,TGTGCCAGTCAACTACCCCAGGGTCCCCTCCACTTT,CASQLPQGPLHF
TRBJ2-7,TRBV7-2,TRBD1,-,TGTGCCAGCAGCGTACAGGGGGGAGCCTCCTACGAGCAGTACTTC,CASSVQGGASYEQYF
TRBJ2-3,TRBV7-9,TRBD2,once,TGTGCCAGCAGCTTAGCGCGGGGGGAGTGGGCAGATACGCAGTATTTT,CASSLARGEWADTQYF
TRBJ2-7,TRBV6-5,-,-,TGTGCCAGCAGTTCGTCGGGATACGAGCAGTACTTC,CASSSSGYEQYF
TRBJ2-5,TRBV19,TRBD2,once,TGTGCCAGTAGTACCCAGCGGGGGGGAGGGGAGACCCAGTACTTC,CASSTQRGGGETQYF
TRBJ1-2,TRBV29-1,TRBD1,-,TGCAGCGTTGAAGATCGACACGTGGGACAGGGGAACTATGGCTACACCTTC,CSVEDRHVGQGNYGYTF
TRBJ2-1,TRBV7-2,TRBD2,-,TGTGCCAGCAGCCCCACTAGCGCAGGCTACAATGAGCAGTTCTTC,CASSPTSAGYNEQFF
TRBJ1-6,TRBV19,-,-,TGTGCCAGTAGTATGTCGGGACAATCTTGGGGACCCCTCCACTTT,CASSMSGQSWGPLHF
TRBJ1-2,TRBV2,TRBD1,few,TGTGCCAGCAGTGAAGTGAACAGGGGAACGCATGGCTACACCTTC,CASSEVNRGTHGYTF
TRBJ1-6,TRBV7-8,-,few,TGTGCCAGCAGCTTATCGCGACAGACGAGCTCCTATAATTCACCCCTCCACTTT,CASSLSRQTSSYNSPLHF
TRBJ2-1,TRBV5-1,TRBD1,-,TGCGCCAGCAGCTTGATCCCCGGGACAGGGGTCAATGAGCAGTTCTTC,CASSLIPGTGVNEQFF
TRBJ2-3,TRBV14,TRBD1,-,TGTGCCAGCAGCATCACAGGGGTGTCAGATACGCAGTATTTT,CASSITGVSDTQYF
TRBJ2-7,TRBV27,TRBD2,-,TGTGCCAGCAGTTGGAAATATCTAGCGGGGGGGAATTTTGTCTACGAGCAGTACTTC,CASSWKYLAGGNFVYEQYF
TRBJ2-5,TRBV18,TRBD1,-,TGTGCCAGCTCACGGAACACAGGGGTCGGCGGGGAGACCCAGTACTTC,CASSRNTGVGGETQYF
TRBJ1-1,TRBV4-1,-,-,TGCGCCAGCAGCCGCATGCGGCTTGAAATGAACACTGAAGCTTTCTTT,CASSRMRLEMNTEAFF
TRBJ2-7,TRBV7-9,-,-,TGTGCCAGCAGTGACTTTGACCCGACAGATACCTACGAGCAGTACTTC,CASSDFDPTDTYEQYF
TRBJ1-1,TRBV3-1/TRBV3-2,-,-,TGTGCCAGCAGCCAAGTAACAGGGACTGAAGCTTTCTTT,CASSQVTGTEAFF
TRBJ2-2,TRBV5-4,-,-,TGTGCCAGCAGCTTGGTCCAGGGGGGAAACACCGGGGAGCTGTTTTTT,CASSLVQGGNTGELFF
TRBJ1-2,TRBV2,-,-,TGTGCCAGCAGTGAACCGGGGTCAGGCTACACCTTC,CASSEPGSGYTF
TRBJ1-1,TRBV27,-,-,TGTGCCAGCAGTTTAGTTCACAGGGACCGAGCTTTCTTT,CASSLVHRDRAFF
TRBJ2-7,TRBV9,-,-,TGTGCCAGCAGCGTAGCTCCGGACACCTACGAGCAGTACTTC,CASSVAPDTYEQYF
TRBJ2-3,TRBV4-1,TRBD2,-,TGCGCCAGCGGGGGACTAGCGGGAATTGGTACGCAGTATTTT,CASGGLAGIGTQYF
TRBJ1-3,TRBV18,-,-,TGTGCCACCGCGGAGGGAGGTGGAAACACCATATATTTT,CATAEGGGNTIYF
TRBJ2-1,TRBV9,-,-,TGTGCCAGCAGCGTAGACGGGGGCTCCTACAATGAGCAGTTCTTC,CASSVDGGSYNEQFF
TRBJ2-7,TRBV5-4,-,-,TGTGCCAGCAGCTTGGGTGGAGGGGAGGTCTACGAGCAGTACTTC,CASSLGGGEVYEQYF
TRBJ2-3,TRBV2,-,once,TGTGCCAGCAGTGACAACGGTCCTACGCAGTATTTT,CASSDNGPTQYF